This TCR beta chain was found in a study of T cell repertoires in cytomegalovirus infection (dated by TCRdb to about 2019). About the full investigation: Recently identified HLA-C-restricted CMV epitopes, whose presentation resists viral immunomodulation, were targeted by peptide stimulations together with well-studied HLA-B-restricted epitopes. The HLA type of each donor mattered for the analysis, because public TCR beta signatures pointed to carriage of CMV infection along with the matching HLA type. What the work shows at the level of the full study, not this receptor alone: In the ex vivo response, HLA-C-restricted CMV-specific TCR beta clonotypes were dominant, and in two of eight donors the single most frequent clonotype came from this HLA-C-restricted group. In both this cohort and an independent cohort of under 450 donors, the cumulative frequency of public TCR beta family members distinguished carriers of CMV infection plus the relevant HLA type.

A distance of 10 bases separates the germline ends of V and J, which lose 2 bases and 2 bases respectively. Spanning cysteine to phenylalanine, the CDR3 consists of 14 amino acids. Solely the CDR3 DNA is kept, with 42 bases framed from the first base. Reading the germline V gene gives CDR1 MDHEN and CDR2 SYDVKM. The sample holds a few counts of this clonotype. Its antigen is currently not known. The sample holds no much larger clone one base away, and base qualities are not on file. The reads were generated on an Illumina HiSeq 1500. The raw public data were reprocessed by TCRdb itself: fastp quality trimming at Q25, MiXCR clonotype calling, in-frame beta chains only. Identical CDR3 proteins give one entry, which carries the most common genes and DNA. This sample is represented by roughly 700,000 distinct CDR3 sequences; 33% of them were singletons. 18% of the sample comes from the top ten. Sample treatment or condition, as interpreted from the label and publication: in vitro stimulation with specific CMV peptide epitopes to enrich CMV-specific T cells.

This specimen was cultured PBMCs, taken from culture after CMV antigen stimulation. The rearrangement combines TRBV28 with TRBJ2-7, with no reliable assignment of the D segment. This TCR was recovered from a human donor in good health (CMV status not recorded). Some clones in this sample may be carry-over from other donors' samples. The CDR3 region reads CASSLLQYTYEQYF. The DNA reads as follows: TGTGCCAGCAGTTTACTTCAGTATACCTACGAGCAGTACTTC.